The T cell receptor (beta chain) under discussion was sequenced for a study of regulatory T cells in long-lasting Graves disease. As to time point: newly diagnosed GD, antithyroid drugs for less than 3 months. The TCR library was prepared using RNA isolated from PBMCs. The EDTA tubes were filled with 8 to 9.5 milliliters of drawn peripheral blood. This CDR3 has 16 amino acids. Trimming removed 2 bases at V and 2 bases at J, with 15 bases between. CDR1 is WNHNN and CDR2 is SYGVQD in the germline V gene (reference sequence). For TCR beta, libraries came from iRepertoire HTBI primers and Arm-PCR of CDR3 regions. TCRdb processed the multiplex PCR reads anew with MiXCR; each CDR3 protein has one entry. The sample lists fewer than 650,000 distinct CDR3 sequences; 16% were seen once. The sample was also linked to a second study, of T cells in Graves' hyperthyroidism and ophthalmopathy. As that report states: Classification by a 13 V-J model distinguished ophthalmopathy from stable hyperthyroidism.

The sample consisted of peripheral blood mononuclear cells (PBMCs), taken at new diagnosis, from a patient treated with antithyroid drugs. The clonotype originates from a woman in her twenties or thirties with Graves disease. J is TRBJ2-5 and V is TRBV10-1; a possible D gene is TRBD1 (5 bases). CDR3 sequence: CASSEIEGAVQETQYF. In nucleotides, the CDR3 is TGCGCCAGCAGTGAGATTGAAGGGGCGGTACAAGAGACCCAGTACTTC.